The rows below give T cell receptor beta chains drawn from one sample of a study of blood T cells in healthy people across ages. TCRdb reprocessed the 5' RACE reads with MiXCR, giving one entry per CDR3 protein. The sample comprises about 1.1 million distinct CDR3 sequences, about two fifths of which are singletons, and around 13% rests with the top ten. Sequenced sample: blood. The source of these receptors is a man aged 18 to 35 in good health. Both conserved end residues are part of each CDR3. The D gene is left open where the match is weak. Clone size appears in some rows only: once, few, many, or a class for an expanded clone.

>17|NA|TRBV29-1|TRBJ2-3|few
CSVEDHYGGTSTDTQYF
TGCAGCGTTGAAGACCACTACGGCGGGACTAGCACAGATACGCAGTATTTT
>13|NA|TRBV25-1|TRBJ2-3|many
CASRNPGTDTQYF
TGTGCCAGCAGGAACCCTGGCACAGATACGCAGTATTTT
>18|TRBD1|TRBV12-3/TRBV12-4|TRBJ2-3|few
CASSPRQGAVVFTDTQYF
TGTGCCAGCAGCCCTCGACAGGGGGCTGTGGTTTTTACAGATACGCAGTATTTT
>14|NA|TRBV9|TRBJ2-3|NA
CASSFRDLGDTQYF
TGTGCCAGCAGCTTCCGGGATCTCGGAGATACGCAGTATTTT
>16|NA|TRBV7-3|TRBJ2-3|NA
CASRLSRDPGSDTQYF
TGTGCCAGCAGATTAAGCCGGGACCCAGGCTCAGATACGCAGTATTTT
>15|NA|TRBV12-3/TRBV12-4|TRBJ1-5|NA
CASSLAGAVNQPQHF
TGTGCCAGCAGTCTCGCGGGGGCGGTTAATCAGCCCCAGCATTTT
>13|NA|TRBV4-3|TRBJ1-1|NA
CASSQRDRTEAFF
TGCGCCAGCAGCCAGAGGGATCGAACTGAAGCTTTCTTT
>12|NA|TRBV9|TRBJ1-1|few
CASSVVTGEAFF
TGTGCCAGCAGCGTAGTCACAGGTGAAGCTTTCTTT
>13|NA|TRBV7-2|TRBJ1-2|NA
CASSPRWTYGYTF
TGTGCCAGCAGCCCCCGTTGGACCTATGGCTACACCTTC
>12|NA|TRBV28|TRBJ2-5|few
CASSPIGGEQYF
TGTGCCAGCAGTCCCATCGGTGGTGAGCAGTACTTC
>15|NA|TRBV29-1|TRBJ2-6|NA
CSVAAGNSGANVLTF
TGCAGCGTTGCCGCAGGGAACTCTGGGGCCAACGTCCTGACTTTC
>18|TRBD2|TRBV28|TRBJ2-3|NA
CASSLQSSGSSSTDTQYF
TGTGCCAGCAGTTTACAATCTAGCGGATCTTCTAGCACAGATACGCAGTATTTT
>13|NA|TRBV20-1|TRBJ1-2|few
CSARDSSSGGYTF
TGCAGTGCTAGAGATTCGAGCTCAGGGGGCTACACCTTC
>17|TRBD2|TRBV20-1|TRBJ2-3|NA
CSARRGASGTSTDTQYF
TGCAGTGCTAGGAGGGGCGCTAGCGGTACTAGCACAGATACGCAGTATTTT
>13|NA|TRBV7-9|TRBJ2-5|NA
CASSLYSGDEQYF
TGTGCCAGCAGCTTATATTCAGGGGATGAGCAGTACTTC
>13|NA|TRBV29-1|TRBJ2-5|NA
CSAVGRSYNEQYF
TGCAGCGCCGTGGGCCGCTCCTACAATGAGCAGTACTTC
>16|TRBD1|TRBV4-1|TRBJ2-1|NA
CASSQEWTGGYNEQFF
TGCGCCAGCAGCCAAGAGTGGACAGGGGGTTACAATGAGCAGTTCTTC
>13|NA|TRBV11-2|TRBJ2-7|once
CASSLNRENEQYF
TGTGCCAGCAGCTTAAACAGGGAGAATGAGCAGTACTTC
>17|NA|TRBV7-8|TRBJ1-2|NA
CASSLRRGSGLKGGYTF
TGTGCCAGCAGCTTACGGAGAGGGTCCGGATTAAAAGGGGGCTACACCTTC
>13|NA|TRBV4-3|TRBJ2-7|NA
CASSQAGDYEQYF
TGCGCCAGCAGCCAAGCAGGGGACTACGAGCAGTACTTC
>14|NA|TRBV7-9|TRBJ2-5|NA
CASSLFSDQETQYF
TGTGCCAGCAGCTTATTCTCAGACCAAGAGACCCAGTACTTC
>16|TRBD1|TRBV7-2|TRBJ2-4|NA
CASTPAGGVAKNIQYF
TGTGCCAGCACCCCGGCAGGGGGCGTAGCCAAAAACATTCAGTACTTC
>14|NA|TRBV7-2|TRBJ1-2|NA
CASSFAQDSYGYTF
TGTGCCAGCAGCTTTGCACAGGATTCCTATGGCTACACCTTC
>13|NA|TRBV28|TRBJ1-6|NA
CARRQVFNSPLHF
TGTGCCAGACGACAGGTGTTTAATTCACCCCTCCACTTT
>18|NA|TRBV5-1|TRBJ2-7|NA
CASSRENYDTSSYNEQYF
TGCGCCAGCAGCCGCGAAAATTATGACACTTCCTCCTACAATGAGCAGTACTTC
>15|NA|TRBV15|TRBJ1-5|NA
CATSTRAGSNQPQHF
TGTGCCACCAGCACCCGGGCGGGAAGCAATCAGCCCCAGCATTTT
>13|NA|TRBV6-5|TRBJ2-5|NA
CASTGAARETQYF
TGTGCCAGCACCGGGGCGGCCCGAGAGACCCAGTACTTC
>13|NA|TRBV20-1|TRBJ2-3|few
CSATRQPTDTQYF
TGCAGTGCAACCCGACAGCCCACAGATACGCAGTATTTT
>16|TRBD2|TRBV6-5|TRBJ2-1|NA
CASSYSGGAGNNEQFF
TGTGCCAGCAGTTATAGCGGGGGGGCGGGAAACAATGAGCAGTTCTTC
>13|NA|TRBV27|TRBJ1-2|NA
CASSPSLGYGYTF
TGTGCCAGCAGTCCAAGCCTCGGCTATGGCTACACCTTC
>16|TRBD2|TRBV28|TRBJ2-1|NA
CASSLSAGGRHNEQFF
TGTGCCAGCAGTTTATCAGCGGGGGGCCGACACAATGAGCAGTTCTTC
>18|NA|TRBV4-3|TRBJ1-1|NA
CASSQDWDGGLLDTEAFF
TGCGCCAGCAGCCAAGATTGGGACGGAGGGCTACTGGACACTGAAGCTTTCTTT
>15|NA|TRBV12-3/TRBV12-4|TRBJ1-2|many
CASSYLGSGDSGYTF
TGTGCCAGCAGTTACCTAGGGTCTGGGGATAGTGGCTACACCTTC
>13|NA|TRBV7-3|TRBJ2-7|NA
CASSVSKEYEQYF
TGTGCCAGCAGCGTAAGTAAGGAGTACGAGCAGTACTTC
>12|NA|TRBV6-6|TRBJ1-4|many
CASGGTNEKLFF
TGTGCCAGCGGGGGAACTAATGAAAAACTGTTTTTT
>15|NA|TRBV12-3/TRBV12-4|TRBJ1-2|NA
CASSLALKSYYAYTF
TGTGCCAGCAGTTTAGCGCTTAAGAGCTACTATGCCTACACCTTC
>14|TRBD1|TRBV2|TRBJ2-4|NA
CASRGGQGKNIQYF
TGTGCCAGCAGAGGGGGACAGGGAAAAAACATTCAGTACTTC
>15|TRBD2|TRBV7-9|TRBJ2-1|NA
CASRGLAGGSNEQFF
TGTGCCAGCAGGGGACTAGCGGGGGGTTCCAATGAGCAGTTCTTC
>16|NA|TRBV20-1|TRBJ1-6|few
CSAGDRTHSYNSPLHF
TGCAGTGCTGGCGACAGGACCCACTCCTATAATTCACCCCTCCACTTT
>12|NA|TRBV20-1|TRBJ1-2|NA
CRASSPPDGYTF
TGCAGGGCTAGCTCTCCCCCCGATGGCTACACCTTC
>12|NA|TRBV21-1|TRBJ1-2|NA
CATIFGASGYTF
TGTGCCACCATTTTTGGGGCTAGTGGCTACACCTTC
>13|NA|TRBV20-1|TRBJ1-4|NA
CSAIGATNEKLFF
TGCAGTGCTATAGGTGCAACTAATGAAAAACTGTTTTTT
>15|NA|TRBV20-1|TRBJ2-7|NA
CSARDLDGRGYEQYF
TGCAGTGCTAGAGATCTTGACGGAAGAGGCTACGAGCAGTACTTC
>14|NA|TRBV24-1|TRBJ2-1|few
CATSGDKLYNEQFF
TGTGCCACCAGTGGGGACAAGCTCTACAATGAGCAGTTCTTC
>13|NA|TRBV28|TRBJ1-2|once
CTSRNTSNYGYTF
TGTACCAGCAGGAACACGTCAAACTATGGCTACACCTTC
>13|NA|TRBV28|TRBJ2-5|NA
CASSLETQETQYF
TGTGCCAGCAGTTTAGAGACGCAAGAGACCCAGTACTTC
>20|TRBD1|TRBV23-1|TRBJ1-1|NA
CASSQLRDRGVHTMNTEAFF
TGCGCCAGCAGTCAGCTCCGGGACAGGGGAGTTCACACTATGAACACTGAAGCTTTCTTT
>14|TRBD2|TRBV20-1|TRBJ2-3|many
CSAGGLEPPDTQYF
TGCAGTGCTGGGGGACTAGAGCCCCCAGATACGCAGTATTTT
>18|TRBD1|TRBV2|TRBJ1-5|NA
CASSELHSGTGGGQPQHF
TGTGCCAGCAGTGAACTCCACTCCGGGACAGGGGGTGGTCAGCCCCAGCATTTT